This record looks at one T cell receptor beta chain sequence and its context. Its matching antigen is unknown. The germline V gene encodes CDR1 LNHDA and CDR2 SQIVND (reference sequence). Trimming cost V 3 bases and J 3 bases, with 9 bases left between them. The CDR3 is 13 residues long. Here immunoSEQ multiplex PCR was the method, and the copy in TCRdb shows in-frame clones only, minus some. Of around 70,000 clones in the sample, roughly 86% were seen once. The sample comes from a study of T cell responses to AZD1222 COVID-19 vaccine. Study observations and caveats: As reported, nearly half of all spike-specific TCRs target variant regions that are unmutated. All repertoire sampling was performed exclusively after the peak T cell response. Following two doses of AZD1222, Spike-specific TCR breadth and depth rose. Donors, mostly white British, included more females; clonal diversity was possibly underestimated.

This chain joins TRBV19 and TRBJ2-7; tentatively, D is TRBD1 (6 bases). The specimen was peripheral blood, collected on day 0 of AZD1222 vaccination. The TCR was taken from an adult in good health. CDR3 residues: CASSIGQNYEQYF. DNA for the CDR3: TGTGCCAGTAGTATTGGACAGAACTACGAGCAGTACTTC.